The clone carrying this T cell receptor beta chain appeared many times. Its matching antigen is unknown. The CDR3 extends over 12 amino acids. The J segment lost 4 bases and the V segment lost 7 bases, leaving 4 bases of the junction unmatched. CDR1 and CDR2 (germline): MNHEY, SVGAGI. These data are taken from a study of cytomegalovirus exposure and HLA in healthy donors. Across the study: Among 150 million to 200 million T cells, an earlier analysis found roughly 100 million unique TCR beta sequences.

General study results and limits: It was only CMV serostatus that was available as immune exposure information. There were a few CMV-associated chains whose specificity for CMV antigens was confirmed in vitro.

PCR employed 60 Vbeta and 13 Jbeta primers. Only in-frame clones appear in the TCRdb table, and some are missing; sequencing was by immunoSEQ multiplex PCR. The sample records some 170,000 clones, around 79% being singletons. The TCR was taken from a man aged 35-49 years in good health and CMV-seronegative. The sequencing sample was made of PBMCs. The chain is built from TRBV6-5 and TRBJ2-7; TRBD2 agrees at 7 bases. The CDR3 bases are TGTGCCAGCACAAACGGGGGGTACGAGCAGTACTTC. It yields the protein CASTNGGYEQYF.